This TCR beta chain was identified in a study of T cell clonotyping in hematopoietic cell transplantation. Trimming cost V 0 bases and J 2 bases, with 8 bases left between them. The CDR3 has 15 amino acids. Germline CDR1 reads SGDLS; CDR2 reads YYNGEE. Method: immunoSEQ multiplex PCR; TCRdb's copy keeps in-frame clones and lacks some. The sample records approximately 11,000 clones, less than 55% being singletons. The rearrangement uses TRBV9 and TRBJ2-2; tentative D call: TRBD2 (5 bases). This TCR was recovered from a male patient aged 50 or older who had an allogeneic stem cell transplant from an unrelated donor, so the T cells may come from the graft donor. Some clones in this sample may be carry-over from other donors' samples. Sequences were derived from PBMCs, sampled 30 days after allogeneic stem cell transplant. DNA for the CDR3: TGTGCCAGCAGCGTAGGACCGGGAAACACCGGGGAGCTGTTTTTT. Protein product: CASSVGPGNTGELFF.